These 26 T cell receptor beta chains were all obtained from the same sample, sequenced in a study of blood T cell repertoires in COVID-19. This table comes from immunoSEQ multiplex PCR, and its TCRdb copy is limited to in-frame clones, with some not included. This table holds about 120,000 clones, 86% found once. The sample comprised peripheral blood. These receptor sequences come from a middle-aged man with acute or convalescent COVID-19.

The chain carries TRBV11-2 and TRBJ2-5; no clear D gene. V was cut by 2 bases and J by 2 bases, with 9 bases left in between. Germline values: CDR1 SGHAT, CDR2 FQNNGV. CDR3 length: 14 amino acids. The CDR3 region is CASSLISRQETQYF. As DNA, the CDR3 is TGTGCCAGCAGCTTAATCTCCAGACAAGAGACCCAGTACTTC.

This clone appeared once. This chain uses TRBV27 with TRBJ2-1; D is ambiguous. V was cut by 3 bases and J by 0 bases, with 9 bases left in between. This CDR3 is 15 amino acids long. The V gene's germline CDR1 is MNHEY and CDR2 SMNVEV (reference sequence). The DNA of the CDR3 is TGTGCCAGCAGTTTGCTGGGCTTCTCCTACAATGAGCAGTTCTTC. Amino acids: CASSLLGFSYNEQFF.

The chain joins TRBV19 to TRBJ1-5; 7 bases are shared with TRBD1. Germline V gene data show CDR1 as LNHDA and CDR2 as SQIVND (reference sequence). The V gene end was trimmed by 4 bases and the J gene end by 3 bases; junction bases not matched to a gene: 6. The CDR3 covers 15 residues. The CDR3 spells CASSTTGQLNQPQHF. In nucleotides, the CDR3 is TGTGCCAGTAGTACTACGGGACAGCTCAATCAGCCCCAGCATTTT. Drawing the rest from reference TRBV19 and TRBJ1-5, the complete variable domain is DGGITQSPKYLFRKEGQNVTLSCEQNLNHDAMYWYRQDPGQGLRLIYYSQIVNDFQKGDIAEGYSVSREKKESFPLTVTSAQKNPTAFYLCASSTTGQLNQPQHFGDGTRLSIL.

In this sample, this clone turned up a few times. The chain employs TRBV19 and TRBJ1-2; D is unresolved. V lost 7 bases, J lost 6 bases, and 21 bases lay in between. The germline V gene has CDR1 LNHDA and CDR2 SQIVND (reference sequence). CDR3 length: 15 residues. The CDR3 coding sequence is TGTGCCAGTAAAAGTCAGGCAGGTGCTATCCATGGCTACACCTTC. It codes for CASKSQAGAIHGYTF.

J is TRBJ1-1 and V is TRBV19, with TRBD1 matching over 8 bases. CDR3 length: 17 residues. From germline, CDR1 is LNHDA and CDR2 SQIVND (reference sequence). V shed 3 bases and J 1 base; nucleotides not matched to a gene: 10. Here the CDR3 reads CASSIGQGVFTNTEAFF. CDR3 coding DNA: TGTGCCAGTAGTATCGGACAGGGTGTTTTTACGAACACTGAAGCTTTCTTT.

The genes are TRBV6-4 and TRBJ2-5; 7 nucleotides line up with TRBD1. Trimming removed 2 bases from V and 5 bases from J; junction bases left unmatched: 2. CDR1 is MRHNA and CDR2 is SNTAGT in the germline V gene. The CDR3 length is 13 residues. CDR3 DNA sequence: TGTGCCAGCAGTGACGAGACAGGGGAGACCCAGTACTTC. It encodes CASSDETGETQYF.

The rearrangement links TRBV12-5 to TRBJ2-1, with 9 positions matching TRBD2. There are 19 residues in the CDR3. With 2 bases clipped from V and 7 bases from J, the junction kept 18 bases outside the gene matches. Germline V gives CDR1 LGHNT, CDR2 FRNRAP. CDR3 nucleotide sequence: TGTGCTAGTGGTTTGTCGAGGGGGCTTATAGCGGGAGTGGGAAATGAGCAGTTCTTC. Protein: CASGLSRGLIAGVGNEQFF. Variable domain in full (rest from reference TRBV12-5 and TRBJ2-1): DARVTQTPRHKVTEMGQEVTMRCQPILGHNTVFWYRQTMMQGLELLAYFRNRAPLDDSGMPKDRFSAEMPDATLATLKIQPSEPRDSAVYFCASGLSRGLIAGVGNEQFFGPGTRLTVL.

The chain uses TRBV19 and TRBJ2-3; the match to TRBD1 covers 7 bases. Trimming at V came to 5 bases and at J to 1 base, leaving 3 bases not matched to a gene. The CDR3 spans 14 residues. CDR1 is LNHDA, CDR2 SQIVND, per germline (reference sequence). CDR3 nucleotide sequence: TGTGCCAGTAGTTACGGGACAGGCACAGATACGCAGTATTTT. Translation gives CASSYGTGTDTQYF.

The chain couples TRBV7-9 to TRBJ1-5; 7 bases are shared with TRBD1. The germline CDR1 and CDR2 sequences are SEHNR and FQNEAQ (reference sequence). CDR3 length equals 15 residues. After removal of 4 bases from V and 1 base from J, the junction contained 4 bases not matched to a gene. CDR3: CASSSMGQSNQPQHF. In nucleotides, the CDR3 is TGTGCCAGCAGCTCCATGGGACAGAGCAATCAGCCCCAGCATTTT. The full variable domain, rest sourced from reference TRBV7-9 and TRBJ1-5, is DTGVSQNPRHKITKRGQNVTFRCDPISEHNRLYWYRQTLGQGPEFLTYFQNEAQLEKSRLLSDRFSAERPKGSFSTLEIQRTEQGDSAMYLCASSSMGQSNQPQHFGDGTRLSIL.

This clone has just a few counts. The V gene is TRBV6-2 or TRBV6-3, the J gene TRBJ1-5; 8 nucleotides line up with TRBD1. This CDR3 contains 15 residues. Per the germline V gene, CDR1 is MNHEY and CDR2 is SVGEGT. Germline trimming cut 2 bases from V and 6 bases from J; bases unmatched to any gene: 6. The CDR3 spells CASSYRQGTSQPQHF. The CDR3 DNA is TGTGCCAGCAGTTACAGACAGGGGACGAGTCAGCCCCAGCATTTT.

The chain is built from TRBV7-2 and TRBJ1-3, with D uncertain. Trimming took 1 base from V and 3 from J, leaving 10 bases between them. Germline CDR1 reads SGHTA; CDR2 reads FQGNSA. This CDR3 region has 15 residues. The DNA for the CDR3 is TGTGCCAGCAGCTTAGGTGCCAGTAATGGAAACACCATATATTTT. Residues: CASSLGASNGNTIYF.

The chain employs TRBV2 and TRBJ1-1, with 7 bases lining up with TRBD1. Germline assignment: CDR1 SNHLY and CDR2 FYNNEI. CDR3 length: 13 amino acids. The ends lost 9 bases at V and 0 bases at J; junction bases unmatched: 4. The CDR3 region has the DNA TGTGCCAGTACACAGGGGATGAACACTGAAGCTTTCTTT. Translated, it gives CASTQGMNTEAFF.

Of note for this clone: The sample contains more than one DNA sequence encoding this CDR3. The CDR3 sequence is CAISELRTGPNSNQPQHF. In DNA form, the CDR3 reads TGTGCCATCAGTGAATTACGTACAGGGCCTAATAGCAATCAGCCCCAGCATTTT. The rearrangement links TRBV10-3 to TRBJ1-5, with D maybe TRBD1 (6 bases). Looked up from germline, CDR1 is ENHRY and CDR2 is SYGVKD. Trimming pared 3 bases from V and 0 bases from J, leaving 18 bases between. The CDR3 loop spans 18 amino acids.

The V and J genes are TRBV25-1 and TRBJ1-1, with TRBD1 matching over 8 bases. J gave up 3 bases and V 5 bases, and 5 bases lay outside the gene matches. CDR1 is MGHDK, CDR2 SYGVNS, per germline. This CDR3 is 14 amino acids long. In nucleotides, the CDR3 is TGTGCCAGCAGTCCGCGGACAGGGCACACTGAAGCTTTCTTT. It yields the protein CASSPRTGHTEAFF.

This chain links TRBV4-1 with TRBJ2-1; possible D gene TRBD1, 5 bases. There are 15 residues in the CDR3. Germline CDR1 and CDR2: MGHRA and YSYEKL. The V end lost 1 base, the J end lost 0 bases, and 7 bases lay between the germline ends. CDR3 in amino acids: CASSQADISYNEQFF. The CDR3 DNA sequence: TGCGCCAGCAGCCAAGCGGACATCTCCTACAATGAGCAGTTCTTC.

The chain employs TRBV23-1 and TRBJ1-5; D is undetermined. TRBV23-1 is noted as an ORF with a role that remains uncertain. CDR3 length: 15 residues. V was cut by 3 bases and J by 0 bases, with 9 bases left in between. The CDR3 spells CASSQGGDSNQPQHF. Here the CDR3 DNA reads TGCGCCAGCAGTCAGGGCGGGGATAGCAATCAGCCCCAGCATTTT.

Regarding this clone: The limits of the CDR3 on the DNA are not certain, so only TCRdb's listed CDR3 is given. The J gene is TRBJ2-1, the V gene TRBV10-3; TRBD2, the table's D call, lacks a check against the DNA. The germline V gene encodes CDR1 ENHRY and CDR2 SYGVKD. The CDR3 spans 15 residues, counting both ends. CDR3 loop: CAISESSGRGDEQFF.

This chain connects TRBV2 to TRBJ2-1; perhaps TRBD1 as D (5 bases). CDR3 size: 13 residues. V dropped 4 bases and J dropped 7 bases, with 11 bases sitting between them. The germline V gene has CDR1 SNHLY and CDR2 FYNNEI. CDR3 in DNA: TGTGCCAGCAGTGTTCAGGGTATGAATGAGCAGTTCTTC. As protein: CASSVQGMNEQFF.

V and J are TRBV5-6 and TRBJ1-5; D possibly corresponds to TRBD1 (5 bases). The germline gives CDR1 SGHDT, CDR2 YYEEEE. V lost 2 bases, J lost 5 bases, and 11 bases lay in between. This CDR3 is built from 14 residues. CDR3 nucleotides: TGTGCCAGCAGCTTAGGGACTTGGGATCAGCCCCAGCATTTT. This sequence encodes CASSLGTWDQPQHF.

The chain combines TRBV14 with TRBJ1-2, with 7 bases matching TRBD1. Trimming removed 1 base from V and 4 bases from J; junction bases left unmatched: 6. Germline lookup yields CDR1 SGHDN and CDR2 FVKESK. The CDR3 runs to 15 residues. This CDR3 is CASSQAGDSFYGYTF. DNA of the CDR3: TGTGCCAGCAGCCAAGCGGGGGACAGCTTCTATGGCTACACCTTC.

This clone occurred once. The rearrangement uses TRBV6-6 and TRBJ2-1; 10 nucleotides match TRBD2. V dropped 6 bases and J dropped 9; count of bases not matched to a gene: 14. Per germline, CDR1 MNHNY and CDR2 SVGAGI (reference sequence). CDR3 size: 16 residues. CDR3 amino acids: CASRRSPDLAGVEQFF. DNA for the CDR3: TGTGCCAGCAGACGATCGCCCGACCTAGCGGGAGTTGAGCAGTTCTTC.

The gene calls are TRBV15 and TRBJ1-1; tentatively, D is TRBD1 (5 bases). V lost 3 bases and J 5 bases, leaving 10 bases between the germline ends. Germline CDR1 reads LNHNV; CDR2 reads YYDKDF (reference sequence). This CDR3 is built from 13 residues. CDR3 nucleotide sequence: TGTGCCACCAGCAGCGGGGGGTGGACTGAAGCTTTCTTT. Its protein product is CATSSGGWTEAFF. The whole variable domain, filled in from reference TRBV15 and TRBJ1-1, reads DAMVIQNPRYQVTQFGKPVTLSCSQTLNHNVMYWYQQKSSQAPKLLFHYYDKDFNNEADTPDNFQSRRPNTSFCFLDIRSPGLGDTAMYLCATSSGGWTEAFFGQGTRLTVV.

The gene calls are TRBV12-3 or TRBV12-4 and TRBJ1-3; D uncertain. Trimming pared 5 bases from V and 3 bases from J, leaving 8 bases between. There are 13 residues in the CDR3. In DNA form, the CDR3 reads TGTGCCAGCAGTCCTGGGCGTGGAAACACCATATATTTT. Protein sequence: CASSPGRGNTIYF.

V and J are TRBV24-1 and TRBJ2-5; 10 nucleotides line up with TRBD1. With 4 bases clipped from V and 0 bases from J, the junction kept 4 bases outside the gene matches. Germline V CDR1 and CDR2: KGHDR, SFDVKD. The CDR3 consists of 16 residues. CDR3 in DNA: TGTGCCACCAGTGACCCGGGACAGGGGTACCAAGAGACCCAGTACTTC. This codes for CATSDPGQGYQETQYF.

The rearrangement uses TRBV19 and TRBJ2-2; 9 bases map to TRBD2. V shed 3 bases and J 5 bases; nucleotides not matched to a gene: 7. CDR1 and CDR2 from the germline V gene are LNHDA and SQIVND (reference sequence). The CDR3 sequence is 16 residues long. The CDR3 bases are TGTGCCAGTAGTATCTCCCCTGCGGGGGGGACCGGGGAGCTGTTTTTT. Protein product: CASSISPAGGTGELFF.

The genes are TRBV14 and TRBJ2-5, with a tentative D call TRBD1 (5 bases). The CDR3 sequence is 13 residues long. CDR1 is SGHDN, CDR2 FVKESK, per germline. Trimming cost V 3 bases and J 7 bases, with 12 bases left between them. The CDR3 region is CASSQLTDGTQYF. CDR3 sequence (DNA): TGTGCCAGCAGCCAGCTGACAGACGGGACCCAGTACTTC.